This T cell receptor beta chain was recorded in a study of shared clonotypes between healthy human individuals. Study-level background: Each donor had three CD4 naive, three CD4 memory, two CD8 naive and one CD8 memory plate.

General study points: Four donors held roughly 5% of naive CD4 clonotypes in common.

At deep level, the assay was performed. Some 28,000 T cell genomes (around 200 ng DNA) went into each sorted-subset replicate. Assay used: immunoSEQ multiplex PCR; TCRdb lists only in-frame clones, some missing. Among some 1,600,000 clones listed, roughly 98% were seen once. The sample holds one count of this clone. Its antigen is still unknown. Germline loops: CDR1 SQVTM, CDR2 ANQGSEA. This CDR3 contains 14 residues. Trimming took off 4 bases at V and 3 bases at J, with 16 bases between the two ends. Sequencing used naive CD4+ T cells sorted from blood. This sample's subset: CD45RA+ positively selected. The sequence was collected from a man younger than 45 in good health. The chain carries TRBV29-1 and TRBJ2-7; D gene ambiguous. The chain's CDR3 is CSVAGGGSRYEQYF. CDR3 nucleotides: TGCAGCGTTGCCGGCGGCGGAAGCCGCTACGAGCAGTACTTC.